This passage covers 25 T cell receptor beta chains from one sample sequenced in a study of blood T cell repertoires in COVID-19. Libraries were prepared by immunoSEQ multiplex PCR; TCRdb keeps only in-frame clonotypes and omits some of them. The table has around 100,000 clones, roughly 85% seen once. The sample consisted of peripheral blood. The receptors derive from an older woman with active or convalescent COVID-19.

The chain combines TRBV15 with TRBJ2-7, with D unclear. Trimming shortened V by 0 bases and J by 0 bases, and 9 bases separated the two germline ends. CDR1 and CDR2 (germline): LNHNV, YYDKDF (reference sequence). The CDR3 loop spans 15 amino acids. CDR3 residues: CATSRDHRYSYEQYF. CDR3 coding DNA: TGTGCCACCAGCAGAGACCACAGATACTCCTACGAGCAGTACTTC.

This clone appeared once. The V gene is TRBV7-9, the J gene TRBJ1-1; 8 bases agree with TRBD1. V shed 5 bases and J 0 bases; nucleotides not matched to a gene: 8. This CDR3 has 16 amino acids. Germline CDR1 and CDR2: SEHNR and FQNEAQ (reference sequence). Here the CDR3 DNA reads TGTGCCAGCAGCATAAGACAGGGGCCAATGAACACTGAAGCTTTCTTT. Amino acid sequence: CASSIRQGPMNTEAFF.

The rearrangement uses TRBV3-1 (or the pseudogene TRBV3-2) and TRBJ1-1; D perhaps matches TRBD1 (5 bases). Between the trimmed V and J ends, which lost 4 bases and 5 bases, there was a span of 14 bases. This CDR3 spans 14 amino acids. Germline V CDR1 and CDR2: LGHDT, YNNKEL (reference sequence). This CDR3 reads CASSPGGTRTEAFF. Written as DNA, the CDR3 is TGTGCCAGCAGCCCCGGGGGTACGCGTACTGAAGCTTTCTTT.

The chain couples TRBV4-1 to TRBJ1-6; unclear D gene. The CDR3 has 17 residues. Trimming took off 0 bases at V and 0 bases at J, with 9 bases between the two ends. Germline CDR1 MGHRA, CDR2 YSYEKL. CDR3 nucleotide sequence: TGCGCCAGCAGCCAAGATGAGGGAAGCTCCTATAATTCACCCCTCCACTTT. Amino acid sequence: CASSQDEGSSYNSPLHF.

The chain has TRBV5-4 and TRBJ1-4; 7 positions match TRBD1. Germline-derived CDR1 and CDR2 are SGHNT and YYREEE (reference sequence). The CDR3 totals 16 residues. Unmatched junction bases numbered 4, after V lost 2 bases and J lost 0 bases. The DNA for the CDR3 is TGTGCCAGCAGCTTAGGCGGGACAGCAACTAATGAAAAACTGTTTTTT. This encodes CASSLGGTATNEKLFF. The variable domain in full, with the rest retrieved from reference TRBV5-4 and TRBJ1-4, is ETGVTQSPTHLIKTRGQQVTLRCSSQSGHNTVSWYQQALGQGPQFIFQYYREEENGRGNFPPRFSGLQFPNYSSELNVNALELDDSALYLCASSLGGTATNEKLFFGSGTQLSVL.

This chain links TRBV10-1 with TRBJ2-7; 7 bases are shared with TRBD1. With 2 bases clipped from V and 7 bases from J, the junction kept 2 bases outside the gene matches. CDR1 is WNHNN and CDR2 is SYGVQD in the germline V gene (reference sequence). The CDR3 is made up of 12 amino acids. The CDR3 protein is CASSETGQEQYF. CDR3 coding DNA: TGCGCCAGCAGTGAGACGGGACAGGAGCAGTACTTC.

The J gene is TRBJ1-2, the V gene TRBV2; 7 bases are shared with TRBD1. CDR1 is SNHLY and CDR2 is FYNNEI in the germline V gene. The V segment lost 7 bases and the J segment 4 bases; nucleotides outside the gene matches: 9. This CDR3 contains 14 residues. CDR3 nucleotides: TGTGCCAGCATCCCAATACAGGGGACCTATGGCTACACCTTC. It yields the protein CASIPIQGTYGYTF. Looking up the rest from reference TRBV2 and TRBJ1-2 gives the full variable domain: EPEVTQTPSHQVTQMGQEVILRCVPISNHLYFYWYRQILGQKVEFLVSFYNNEISEKSEIFDDQFSVERPDGSNFTLKIRSTKLEDSAMYFCASIPIQGTYGYTFGSGTRLTVV.

The V call is TRBV7-2, the J call TRBJ1-1; D uncertain. From germline, CDR1 is SGHTA and CDR2 FQGNSA. The ends were cut back, 1 base at V and 2 bases at J, with 8 bases in the middle. The length of the CDR3 is 14 residues. CDR3 in DNA: TGTGCCAGCAGCTTAGATACATATAACACTGAAGCTTTCTTT. This translates into CASSLDTYNTEAFF.

The chain combines TRBV4-1 with TRBJ1-5; 7 positions match TRBD1. CDR1 and CDR2 from the germline V gene are MGHRA and YSYEKL. Trimming took 1 base from V and 0 from J; bases not matched to a gene: 6. The CDR3 runs 17 residues. CDR3 bases: TGCGCCAGCAGCCAAGGACCGACAGGGCCTAGCAATCAGCCCCAGCATTTT. It is translated as CASSQGPTGPSNQPQHF.

The chain joins TRBV2 to TRBJ1-1; 7 bases are shared with TRBD1. After removal of 7 bases from V and 7 bases from J, the junction contained 9 bases not matched to a gene. The CDR3 sequence is 13 residues long. Germline assignment: CDR1 SNHLY and CDR2 FYNNEI. The CDR3 DNA follows: TGTGCCAGCAATGACAGGGATCAAGGTGAAGCTTTCTTT. It encodes CASNDRDQGEAFF. Filled out from reference TRBV2 and TRBJ1-1, the complete variable domain reads EPEVTQTPSHQVTQMGQEVILRCVPISNHLYFYWYRQILGQKVEFLVSFYNNEISEKSEIFDDQFSVERPDGSNFTLKIRSTKLEDSAMYFCASNDRDQGEAFFGQGTRLTVV.

As to this clone: The same CDR3 can be traced to other DNA sequences in this sample. The rearrangement links TRBV7-9 to TRBJ1-5; D might be TRBD1 (5 bases). Germline-derived CDR1 and CDR2 are SEHNR and FQNEAQ (reference sequence). V lost 5 bases, J lost 2 bases, and 10 bases lay in between. The CDR3 covers 14 residues. The CDR3 sequence is CASSLGTGNQPQHF. As DNA, the CDR3 is TGTGCCAGCAGCCTCGGGACTGGCAATCAGCCCCAGCATTTT.

The J gene is TRBJ2-3, the V gene TRBV3-1 (or the pseudogene TRBV3-2); the match to TRBD2 covers 14 bases. The germline V gene encodes CDR1 LGHDT and CDR2 YNNKEL (reference sequence). The length of the CDR3 is 19 residues. Unmatched junction bases numbered 9, after V lost 4 bases and J lost 0 bases. The CDR3 is CASSRQGTSGSRSTDTQYF. Here the CDR3 DNA reads TGTGCCAGCAGCCGGCAGGGGACTAGCGGGAGTCGGAGCACAGATACGCAGTATTTT.

The V and J genes are TRBV6-5 and TRBJ2-7, with 9 bases that match TRBD2. The V segment lost 6 bases and the J segment 4 bases; nucleotides outside the gene matches: 7. CDR3 size: 14 residues. CDR1 and CDR2 (germline): MNHEY, SVGAGI. Written as DNA, the CDR3 is TGTGCCAGCAGACTAGCGGGTGGGGCATACGAGCAGTACTTC. Translating gives CASRLAGGAYEQYF.

V is TRBV5-1 and J is TRBJ1-2, with 7 bases fitting TRBD1. In germline, CDR1 is SGHRS, CDR2 YFSETQ. Trimming removed 1 base from V and 7 bases from J; junction bases left unmatched: 10. The length of the CDR3 is 15 residues. The CDR3 loop is CASSLQGQGVAGYTF. The CDR3 coding sequence is TGCGCCAGCAGCTTGCAGGGGCAGGGGGTCGCTGGCTACACCTTC.

This rearrangement joins TRBV20-1 to TRBJ2-3, with 13 bases fitting TRBD2. Trimming removed 3 bases from V and 3 bases from J; junction bases left unmatched: 15. Looked up from germline, CDR1 is DFQATT and CDR2 is SNEGSKA (reference sequence). The CDR3 is made up of 19 amino acids. The CDR3 DNA reads as TGCAGTGCTAGTGCCGGACTAGCGGGAGTAGACGGGGGAACAGATACGCAGTATTTT. It translates to CSASAGLAGVDGGTDTQYF.

The chain employs TRBV9 and TRBJ1-1; tentatively, D is TRBD1 (5 bases). Germline-derived CDR1 and CDR2 are SGDLS and YYNGEE. V lost 0 bases, J lost 7 bases, and 16 bases lay in between. This CDR3 contains 15 residues. The CDR3 loop is CASSVVKGRAIEAFF. As DNA, the CDR3 is TGTGCCAGCAGCGTAGTTAAGGGGCGCGCGATTGAAGCTTTCTTT.

The chain carries TRBV19 and TRBJ2-3, with 12 bases matching TRBD1. The CDR3 length is 17 residues. Germline CDR1 and CDR2: LNHDA and SQIVND (reference sequence). Trimming at V came to 3 bases and at J to 5 bases, leaving 9 bases not matched to a gene. The CDR3 nucleotides are TGTGCCAGTAGTATGGGGCCGGGACAGGGGGCAGGAGATACGCAGTATTTT. It yields the protein CASSMGPGQGAGDTQYF.

This rearrangement joins TRBV14 to TRBJ2-1; D is uncertain. V was cut by 1 base and J by 5 bases, with 6 bases left in between. From germline, CDR1 is SGHDN and CDR2 FVKESK. This CDR3 region has 13 residues. The CDR3 spells CASSQGSNNEQFF. In nucleotides, the CDR3 is TGTGCCAGCAGCCAAGGGAGTAACAATGAGCAGTTCTTC.

This chain links TRBV5-1 with TRBJ2-1, with 11 bases identical to TRBD2. Germline V CDR1 and CDR2: SGHRS, YFSETQ. The CDR3 consists of 13 residues. After removal of 5 bases from V and 8 bases from J, the junction contained 3 bases not matched to a gene. CDR3 in amino acids: CASSSGGVDEQFF. The CDR3, as DNA: TGCGCCAGCAGTAGCGGGGGGGTAGATGAGCAGTTCTTC. Combining the CDR3 with reference TRBV5-1 and TRBJ2-1 gives the whole variable domain KAGVTQTPRYLIKTRGQQVTLSCSPISGHRSVSWYQQTPGQGLQFLFEYFSETQRNKGNFPGRFSGRQFSNSRSEMNVSTLELGDSALYLCASSSGGVDEQFFGPGTRLTVL.

The chain employs TRBV9 and TRBJ2-7; TRBD2 is a possible D gene (6 bases). The CDR3 loop spans 14 amino acids. V lost 2 bases, J lost 0 bases, and 9 bases lay in between. Germline CDR1 SGDLS, CDR2 YYNGEE. CDR3: CASSVMTSSYEQYF. DNA of the CDR3: TGTGCCAGCAGCGTGATGACTAGCTCCTACGAGCAGTACTTC. Full variable domain (outside the CDR3, taken from reference TRBV9 and TRBJ2-7): DSGVTQTPKHLITATGQRVTLRCSPRSGDLSVYWYQQSLDQGLQFLIQYYNGEERAKGNILERFSAQQFPDLHSELNLSSLELGDSALYFCASSVMTSSYEQYFGPGTRLTVT.

V and J are TRBV19 and TRBJ2-4; D may be TRBD2 (5 bases). V was cut by 4 bases and J by 3 bases, with 10 bases left in between. The CDR3 runs to 14 residues. The germline CDR1 and CDR2 sequences are LNHDA and SQIVND (reference sequence). CDR3 sequence: CASSNPGDKNIQYF. The CDR3 nucleotides are TGTGCCAGTAGTAATCCCGGGGACAAAAACATTCAGTACTTC.

The chain joins TRBV11-3 to TRBJ2-5; TRBD2 matches 12 bases. The V gene's germline CDR1 is SGHNT and CDR2 YENEEA. The CDR3 spans 18 residues. The junction had 15 bases not matched to a gene; V was cut back by 8 bases and J by 2 bases. The CDR3 is CASGRGQLAGGLQETQYF. CDR3 sequence (DNA): TGTGCCAGCGGGAGGGGACAGCTAGCGGGAGGGCTTCAAGAGACCCAGTACTTC.

Note on this clone: The sample has other DNA sequences that encode this CDR3 too. The chain uses TRBV5-1 and TRBJ2-2, with 11 bases fitting TRBD2. V shed 8 bases, J shed 1 base, and the junction held 7 bases outside the gene matches. The CDR3 runs to 16 residues. The V gene's germline CDR1 is SGHRS and CDR2 YFSETQ. The CDR3 DNA is TGCGCCAGTAGCCCTCTAGCGGGGGGGAACACCGGGGAGCTGTTTTTT. This encodes CASSPLAGGNTGELFF.

The chain couples TRBV5-1 to TRBJ2-5; 8 positions match TRBD1. The CDR3 spans 18 residues. V trimming: 3 bases; J trimming: 1 base; junction bases outside the gene matches: 14. Germline CDR1 is SGHRS and CDR2 is YFSETQ. The CDR3 is CASSYNPAGTGTQETQYF. In DNA form, the CDR3 reads TGCGCCAGCAGCTATAACCCAGCCGGGACAGGAACCCAAGAGACCCAGTACTTC.

The chain employs TRBV14 and TRBJ2-1, with a tentative D call TRBD2 (6 bases). The CDR3 extends over 16 amino acids. Per germline, CDR1 SGHDN and CDR2 FVKESK. The V end lost 1 base, the J end lost 3 bases, and 13 bases lay between the germline ends. DNA for the CDR3: TGTGCCAGCAGCCAAGCAACCGGGACTCACTACAATGAGCAGTTCTTC. Translated, it gives CASSQATGTHYNEQFF.